The rows below give T cell receptor beta chains drawn from one sample of a study of T cell repertoires in cytomegalovirus infection. For these TCRs, the target antigens are not known. Each CDR3 protein gets one entry after TCRdb re-called the reads with MiXCR. The sample holds about 700,000 distinct CDR3 sequences, 30% to 40% seen once. The specimen was cultured PBMCs, collected from culture after CMV antigen stimulation. The source is a human donor in good health (CMV status not recorded). Some clones in this sample may be carry-over from other donors' samples. CDR3s include the opening cysteine and the closing phenylalanine or tryptophan. Fields, in order: CDR3 length, J gene, D gene, V gene, clone size, CDR3 DNA, CDR3 protein. A D gene is named only where the DNA matches it firmly. The size entry is marked missing in some rows and otherwise reads once, few, many or a size class.

>14|TRBJ2-3|-|TRBV12-3/TRBV12-4|-
TGTGCCAGCAGTTTTGAGATAGGTCCAGATACGCAGTATTTT
CASSFEIGPDTQYF
>15|TRBJ1-6|-|TRBV25-1|-
TGTGCCAGCAGTGAAACAGCAGGGGCTACTTCACCCCTCCACTTT
CASSETAGATSPLHF
>15|TRBJ1-5|TRBD1|TRBV7-2|many
TGTGCCAGCAGCTCACTAGGGACAGGGTATCAGCCCCAGCATTTT
CASSSLGTGYQPQHF
>14|TRBJ1-1|-|TRBV5-6|-
TGTGCCAGCAGCTTCCTGGGTATGGACACTGAAGCTTTCTTT
CASSFLGMDTEAFF
>15|TRBJ2-3|-|TRBV27|once
TGTGCCAGCAGTTTAAGGGGGGACTACACAGATACGCAGTATTTT
CASSLRGDYTDTQYF
>13|TRBJ1-1|TRBD1|TRBV15|few
TGTGCCACCAGCAGAGTAGAGACAGGGGTGGCTTTCTTT
CATSRVETGVAFF
>13|TRBJ2-1|-|TRBV12-3/TRBV12-4|-
TGTGCCAGCAGTTTAATGGAATACAATGAGCAGTTCTTC
CASSLMEYNEQFF
>15|TRBJ2-2|TRBD1|TRBV4-1|-
TGTGCCAGCAGCCCGGGACAGCTGTGGACCGGGGAGCTGTTTTTT
CASSPGQLWTGELFF
>16|TRBJ1-6|TRBD1|TRBV7-6|few
TGTGCCAGCAGCTTACCAGGACAGGGCCCATATTCACCCCTCCACTTT
CASSLPGQGPYSPLHF
>15|TRBJ2-1|-|TRBV5-4|few
TGTGCCAGCAGCTTGTTACAGGCGATTTACAATGAGCAGTTCTTC
CASSLLQAIYNEQFF
>14|TRBJ1-4|-|TRBV7-2|-
TGTGCCAGCAGCTTATCCCGGGAAGGTGAAAAACTGTTTTTT
CASSLSREGEKLFF
>12|TRBJ2-7|-|TRBV7-2|-
TGTGCCAGCAGCCTGCAGGGGTTCCCCTCGGACTTC
CASSLQGFPSDF
>15|TRBJ2-3|-|TRBV9|-
TGTGCGAGCAGCGTAGGGGGGGATAGCACAGATACGCAGTATTTT
CASSVGGDSTDTQYF
>14|TRBJ2-3|TRBD1|TRBV12-3/TRBV12-4|-
TGTGCCAGCAGTGGGACAGGGGTAGGCGGTACGCAGTATTTT
CASSGTGVGGTQYF
>15|TRBJ1-1|-|TRBV6-1|-
TGTGCCAGCAGTGAACAGACAGGAGCGAACACTGAAGCTTTCTTT
CASSEQTGANTEAFF